Listed here are 17 T cell receptor beta chains from one sample, sequenced in a study of technical replicates of blood from a handful of donors. The protocol was immunoSEQ multiplex PCR, while the TCRdb copy is restricted to in-frame clones and leaves out a portion. The table records more than 80,000 clones, approximately 95% of them present only once. Sequences were obtained from T cells isolated from PBMCs. Receptor source: a human donor in good health.

Written as DNA, the CDR3 is TGTGCCAGCAGCCGCACAGGGGGTCGCTACGAGCAGTACTTC. This sequence encodes CASSRTGGRYEQYF. This sequence joins TRBV11-3 and TRBJ2-7, with TRBD1 identical over 8 bases. The CDR3 runs 14 residues. CDR1 is SGHNT and CDR2 is YENEEA in the germline V gene. Trimming took 5 bases from V and 3 from J; bases not matched to a gene: 6.

The chain is built from TRBV18 and TRBJ1-1, with a weak D call TRBD1 (6 bases). Trimming stripped 3 bases from V and 4 bases from J, with 18 bases between. The germline V gene encodes CDR1 KGHSH and CDR2 LQKENI. The CDR3 contains 16 residues. CDR3 in amino acids: CASSPSGGALSTEAFF. CDR3 sequence (DNA): TGTGCCAGCTCACCCAGCGGGGGGGCGCTTTCCACTGAAGCTTTCTTT. Together with reference TRBV18 and TRBJ1-1, the CDR3 gives the full variable domain: NAGVMQNPRHLVRRRGQEARLRCSPMKGHSHVYWYRQLPEEGLKFMVYLQKENIIDESGMPKERFSAEFPKEGPSILRIQQVVRGDSAAYFCASSPSGGALSTEAFFGQGTRLTVV.

V usage is TRBV19 and J usage is TRBJ1-2; 7 bases match TRBD1. The V and J ends lost 7 bases and 3 bases, in that order; junction bases with no gene match: 5. CDR3 size: 13 residues. CDR1 and CDR2 from the germline V gene are LNHDA and SQIVND (reference sequence). The CDR3 sequence is CASKFDRDYGYTF. The CDR3, as DNA: TGTGCCAGTAAATTCGACAGGGACTATGGCTACACCTTC.

This rearrangement joins TRBV4-3 to TRBJ2-6; 8 positions agree with TRBD1. Germline assignment: CDR1 LGHNA and CDR2 YSLEER. CDR3 length equals 18 residues. V lost 4 bases to trimming and J lost 0 bases; unmatched junction nucleotides: 8. The DNA of the CDR3 is TGCGCCAGCAGCCCGCGGACAGGGACCCTCTCTGGGGCCAACGTCCTGACTTTC. It encodes CASSPRTGTLSGANVLTF.

This sequence joins TRBV27 and TRBJ2-1; 8 nucleotides align to TRBD2. The CDR3 length is 15 residues. V shed 4 bases, J shed 6 bases, and the junction held 8 bases outside the gene matches. Germline V lookup: CDR1 MNHEY, CDR2 SMNVEV (reference sequence). Here the CDR3 DNA reads TGTGCCAGCAGTTCTCGCGGGAGGTGGGCCAATGAGCAGTTCTTC. This encodes CASSSRGRWANEQFF.

This clone has just a few counts. The CDR3 nucleotides read TGTGCCAGCAGCTTAGCGGAGGTTGAAGCTTTCTTT. It is translated as CASSLAEVEAFF. This rearrangement joins TRBV13 to TRBJ1-1, with D hard to call. Trimming cost V 1 base and J 7 bases, with 7 bases left between them. Germline V lookup: CDR1 PRHDT, CDR2 FYEKMQ (reference sequence). CDR3 length equals 12 residues.

The chain carries TRBV6-5 and TRBJ2-6, with D hard to call. V was pared by 2 bases and J by 0 bases, with 8 bases between. CDR3 length: 16 residues. CDR1 is MNHEY and CDR2 is SVGAGI in the germline V gene. As DNA, the CDR3 is TGTGCCAGCAGTTACCTGTTAATCTCTGGGGCCAACGTCCTGACTTTC. Translation: CASSYLLISGANVLTF.

The V call is TRBV6-5, the J call TRBJ1-1; D is unclear. There are 14 residues in the CDR3. CDR1 is MNHEY, CDR2 SVGAGI, per germline. The germline V and J ends were trimmed by 0 bases and 2 bases, with 7 bases remaining between them. In nucleotides, the CDR3 is TGTGCCAGCAGTTACTCGAGTTCTAACACTGAAGCTTTCTTT. This translates into CASSYSSSNTEAFF.

The V gene is TRBV28, the J gene TRBJ2-2; tentative D call: TRBD1 (6 bases). The CDR3 spans 14 residues. CDR1 MDHEN and CDR2 SYDVKM come from the germline V gene. V was pared by 7 bases and J by 6 bases, with 15 bases between. The CDR3 loop is CASIQGRRSGELFF. The CDR3 DNA sequence: TGTGCCAGCATCCAGGGGCGTCGTTCCGGGGAGCTGTTTTTT. The variable domain in full, completed from reference TRBV28 and TRBJ2-2, reads DVKVTQSSRYLVKRTGEKVFLECVQDMDHENMFWYRQDPGLGLRLIYFSYDVKMKEKGDIPEGYSVSREKKERFSLILESASTNQTSMYLCASIQGRRSGELFFGEGSRLTVL.

The gene calls are TRBV29-1 and TRBJ2-5, with D hard to call. Germline V gene data show CDR1 as SQVTM and CDR2 as ANQGSEA. CDR3 length equals 13 residues. The germline V and J ends were trimmed by 2 bases and 0 bases, with 7 bases remaining between them. CDR3 amino acids: CSVEPVNQETQYF. CDR3 bases: TGCAGCGTTGAACCGGTGAACCAAGAGACCCAGTACTTC.

V is TRBV28 and J is TRBJ1-1; 9 nucleotides line up with TRBD1. The CDR3 totals 14 residues. Germline trimming cut 2 bases from V and 11 bases from J; bases unmatched to any gene: 9. The germline V gene encodes CDR1 MDHEN and CDR2 SYDVKM. The CDR3 nucleotides are TGTGCCAGCAGTTTACCGCCGGGACAGGGTCGGGCTTTCTTT. Encoded protein: CASSLPPGQGRAFF.

This sequence joins TRBV25-1 and TRBJ2-1; TRBD2 matches at 8 bases. Unmatched junction bases numbered 8, after V lost 6 bases and J lost 7 bases. This CDR3 is 14 amino acids long. Looked up from germline, CDR1 is MGHDK and CDR2 is SYGVNS. CDR3 DNA sequence: TGTGCCAGCAGAAGACCGGGAGGGCTTAATGAGCAGTTCTTC. Translated, it gives CASRRPGGLNEQFF.

This clone was counted once. CDR3: CASRRTDNYEQYF. The CDR3 DNA sequence: TGCGCCAGCAGGAGGACGGACAACTACGAGCAGTACTTC. The genes are TRBV5-1 and TRBJ2-7; D perhaps matches TRBD1 (5 bases). The CDR3 runs 13 residues. V was clipped by 5 bases and J by 3 bases, with 12 bases between them. Germline values: CDR1 SGHRS, CDR2 YFSETQ.

Only a few counts were recorded for this clone. The CDR3 protein is CASRTRTEAFF. Here the CDR3 DNA reads TGTGCCAGCAGGACGAGGACTGAAGCTTTCTTT. This chain links TRBV6-5 with TRBJ1-1; D is ambiguous. The CDR3 length is 11 residues. The V end was cut by 6 bases, the J end by 5 bases, with 7 bases between. Germline CDR1 MNHEY, CDR2 SVGAGI.

The chain combines TRBV27 with TRBJ2-1, with TRBD2 identical over 9 bases. Germline CDR1 reads MNHEY; CDR2 reads SMNVEV (reference sequence). The CDR3 is 17 residues long. Trimming removed 6 bases from V and 7 bases from J; junction bases left unmatched: 16. CDR3 coding DNA: TGTGCCAGCAGGAAACCCCCCGGGCGGGAGGGCCCGAATGAGCAGTTCTTC. This translates into CASRKPPGREGPNEQFF.

This chain joins TRBV4-1 and TRBJ2-5; 8 bases match TRBD2. This CDR3 comprises 14 residues. V lost 5 bases and J lost 2; bases outside the gene matches: 4. In germline, CDR1 is MGHRA, CDR2 YSYEKL. The CDR3 region has the DNA TGCGCCAGCAGCGCCGGACTAGCTCAAGAGACCCAGTACTTC. Its translation: CASSAGLAQETQYF.

The rearrangement joins TRBV11-3 to TRBJ1-4, with D maybe TRBD1 (6 bases). V was clipped by 1 base and J by 6 bases, with 15 bases between them. The germline gives CDR1 SGHNT, CDR2 YENEEA. The CDR3 covers 16 residues. The CDR3 loop is CASSLVSGTQYEKLFF. The CDR3 DNA reads TGTGCCAGCAGCTTAGTCTCCGGGACACAGTATGAAAAACTGTTTTTT.